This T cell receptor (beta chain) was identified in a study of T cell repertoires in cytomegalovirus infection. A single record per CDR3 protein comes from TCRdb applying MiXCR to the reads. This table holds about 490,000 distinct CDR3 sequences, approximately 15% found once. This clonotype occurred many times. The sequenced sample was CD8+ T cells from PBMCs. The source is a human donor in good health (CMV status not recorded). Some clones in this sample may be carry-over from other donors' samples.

The CDR3 bases are TGTGCCAGCAGTTTGGGGGTAGCGGGGGGAAACATTCAGTACTTC. It encodes CASSLGVAGGNIQYF. The rearrangement links TRBV6-5 to TRBJ2-4, with 10 bases that match TRBD2. CDR1 and CDR2 (germline): MNHEY, SVGAGI. The CDR3 has 15 residues. The V and J ends lost 4 bases and 6 bases, in that order; junction bases with no gene match: 6.